Listed below are T cell receptor beta chains from one sample, sequenced in a study of breast tumors, draining lymph nodes, adjacent tissues. MiXCR, run by TCRdb on the multiplex PCR reads, gives a single entry per CDR3 protein. The table has 180,000 or so distinct CDR3 sequences, 33% seen once; the top ten hold about 4.1%. The sequenced material came from axillary lymph node tissue. Every receptor here comes from a female donor with breast cancer. Some clones in this sample may be carry-over from other donors' samples. Both conserved end residues are part of each CDR3. A D gene is named only where the DNA matches it firmly. Clone size, where shown, is once, few, many, or a class for clones that have expanded.

d_call	clone_size	v_call	j_call	cdr3_nt	cdr3_aa
TRBD1	-	TRBV11-2	TRBJ1-2	TGTGCCAGCGGACACGGATTGACAGGGTTCTATGGCTACACCTTC	CASGHGLTGFYGYTF
TRBD1	-	TRBV20-1	TRBJ2-3	TGCAGTGCCGACACGAGGGGACAGGGCTCCGAGCAGTATTTT	CSADTRGQGSEQYF
TRBD1	many	TRBV5-5	TRBJ2-7	TGTGCCAGCAGCTTGGTACGGGACAGGGACCCCTACGAGCAGTACTTC	CASSLVRDRDPYEQYF
-	many	TRBV5-1	TRBJ2-7	TGCGCCAGCAGCTTGGAGGGAAACGAGCAGTACTTC	CASSLEGNEQYF
-	-	TRBV2	TRBJ2-5	TGTGCCAGCAGGGTAGAACGAGGGATGCAAGAGACCCAGCACTTC	CASRVERGMQETQHF
-	-	TRBV5-5	TRBJ1-1	TGTGCCAGCAGCTTCCGGGGGAGAGGGGAGGGTGAAGCTTTCTTT	CASSFRGRGEGEAFF
TRBD1	many	TRBV6-5	TRBJ2-1	TGTGCCAGCAGTTACCGGGACAGGGACTACAATGAGCAGTTCTTC	CASSYRDRDYNEQFF
-	many	TRBV30	TRBJ1-2	TGTGCCTGGAGTTGGGGAAGGGGAAGTGGCTACACCTTC	CAWSWGRGSGYTF
TRBD1	many	TRBV24-1	TRBJ2-7	TGTGCCACCAGTGATGGGGGACAGGGGACCGTCGGTGGCGAGCAGTACTTC	CATSDGGQGTVGGEQYF
-	-	TRBV5-4	TRBJ1-2	TGTGCCAGCAGCTCGGGGGGGGGGCTAAACTATGGCTACACCTTC	CASSSGGGLNYGYTF
-	-	TRBV6-4	TRBJ1-3	TGTGCCAGCAGGGGACCAGGGTTTGGGGTTGGAAACACCATATATTTT	CASRGPGFGVGNTIYF
-	-	TRBV4-1	TRBJ2-5	TGCGCCAGCAGCCAAGATTGGGGGACCCGGGAGACCCAGTACTTC	CASSQDWGTRETQYF
TRBD1	many	TRBV7-2	TRBJ2-2	TGTGCCAGCAGCCGTCGGGACAGGAACACCGGGGAGCTGTTTTTT	CASSRRDRNTGELFF
-	many	TRBV2	TRBJ2-2	TGTGCCAGCAGCGCAAGATCTCGATACCCTGGGGAGCTGTTTTTT	CASSARSRYPGELFF
-	-	TRBV7-6	TRBJ2-5	TGTGCCAGCCGGTATAGGCGGGATTCGAAAGAGACCCAGTACTTC	CASRYRRDSKETQYF
TRBD1	-	TRBV28	TRBJ1-2	TGTGCCAGCAGTCCGGGACAGGGTAACTATGGCTACGCCTTC	CASSPGQGNYGYAF
TRBD2	few	TRBV6-2/TRBV6-3	TRBJ2-3	TGTGCCAGCAGTTGGGATAGCGGGGGGCCCCTGAGCACAGATACGCAGTATTTT	CASSWDSGGPLSTDTQYF
TRBD1	many	TRBV10-3	TRBJ2-1	TGTGCCTTTTCCACCGGGACAGGGATCTACAATGAGCAGTTCTTC	CAFSTGTGIYNEQFF
TRBD1	-	TRBV5-1	TRBJ2-5	TGCGCCAGCAGCTTGGCGCGTTCAGGGGGAGAGACCCAGTACTTC	CASSLARSGGETQYF
TRBD1	-	TRBV7-3	TRBJ1-4	TGTGCCAGCAGCGCTATGGGACAGGGAGGCGAAAAACTGTTTTTT	CASSAMGQGGEKLFF
-	many	TRBV5-4	TRBJ2-5	TGTGCCAGCAGCTTGGCCGAGGGGCCGGGGACCCAGTACTTC	CASSLAEGPGTQYF
TRBD1	many	TRBV9	TRBJ1-3	TGTGCCAGCAGCCCCCGAAGGGGACAGGGGTCTGGAAACACCATATATTTT	CASSPRRGQGSGNTIYF
-	-	TRBV6-2/TRBV6-3	TRBJ1-4	TGTGCCAGCAGTCAGGGGCGCCGGGGGAAAAAACTGTTTTTT	CASSQGRRGKKLFF
-	many	TRBV30	TRBJ1-6	TGTGCCTGGAGTGTACCTGATCCGGGCATTTCACCCCTCCACTTT	CAWSVPDPGISPLHF
TRBD1	once	TRBV7-2	TRBJ1-2	TGTGCCAGCAGCGCTTCGGCGGCAGGGGGCTATGGCCACACCTTC	CASSASAAGGYGHTF
TRBD2	many	TRBV6-2/TRBV6-3	TRBJ2-7	TGTGCCAGCAGTTGGACTAGCGGGAGGGAATGGAATCTCGAGCAGTACTTC	CASSWTSGREWNLEQYF
-	many	TRBV4-3	TRBJ1-5	TGCGCCAGCAGCCCAGGACGAGTGGGGCAGCCCCAGCATTTT	CASSPGRVGQPQHF
-	few	TRBV6-6	TRBJ2-7	TGTGCCAGCAGTCCGGGGGCCTACGAGCAGTACTTC	CASSPGAYEQYF
-	-	TRBV5-4	TRBJ1-5	TGTGCCAGCAGCCACCTGAGGGGCGGGAATCAGCCCCAGCATTTT	CASSHLRGGNQPQHF
TRBD2	-	TRBV29-1	TRBJ2-2	TGCAGCGTTGCTAGCGGGAGGAATGAGCAGGGCACCGGGGAGCTGTTTTTT	CSVASGRNEQGTGELFF
TRBD2	many	TRBV2	TRBJ2-3	TGTGCCTCTTCGAGGGAGGGAATACCAGATACGCAGTATTTT	CASSREGIPDTQYF
-	many	TRBV6-5	TRBJ1-2	TGTGCCAGCAGTTTCCTGGGGGTTTCTGACTATGGCTACACCTTC	CASSFLGVSDYGYTF
-	-	TRBV20-1	TRBJ1-6	TGCAGTGCCCCGGGGGATTCACCCCTCCACTTT	CSAPGDSPLHF
-	many	TRBV7-2	TRBJ2-1	TGTGCCAGCAGCTTAGCCAGCGGCGGGATTAATGAGCAGTTCTTC	CASSLASGGINEQFF
-	-	TRBV28	TRBJ2-5	TGTGCCAGCAGTTTATGGGACGGGGGGCGGCAAGAGACCCAGTACTTC	CASSLWDGGRQETQYF
-	few	TRBV28	TRBJ2-7	TGTGCCAGCAGTTTCTGGCGACAGGGAGGTTACGAGCAGTACTTC	CASSFWRQGGYEQYF
-	many	TRBV11-1	TRBJ1-6	TGTGCCAGCATACCACAGAGCTCCTATAATTCACCCCTCCACTTT	CASIPQSSYNSPLHF
TRBD2	-	TRBV7-9	TRBJ2-5	TGTGCCAGCAGCCAACCTCCGGATAGCGGGAGTCTAGAGACCCAGTACTTC	CASSQPPDSGSLETQYF
TRBD2	many	TRBV7-2	TRBJ2-7	TGTGCCAGCAGCTCACGGACTAGCGAACGGTTCGAGCAGTACTTC	CASSSRTSERFEQYF
TRBD2	many	TRBV9	TRBJ2-1	TGTGCCAGCAGCCCCGGGACTAGCGAGGGGAATGAGCAGTTCTTC	CASSPGTSEGNEQFF
-	-	TRBV13	TRBJ1-5	-	CDSSFYICSAKPGQLNQPQHF
-	many	TRBV6-1	TRBJ1-3	TGTGCCAGCAGTGTAGCCTCCGGGACGGTAGGAAACACCATATATTTT	CASSVASGTVGNTIYF
-	many	TRBV19	TRBJ2-7	TGTGCCAGTAGTTCGTCCAAAGGAGATCTCTCCTACGAGCAGTACTTC	CASSSSKGDLSYEQYF